The 15 T cell receptor beta chains presented below share a single source sample, sequenced in a study of T cell repertoires in cytomegalovirus infection. TCRdb analysed the reads with MiXCR anew, one entry per CDR3 protein. The sample has 150,000 to 200,000 distinct CDR3 sequences, 28% seen once. Material for sequencing was PBMCs. The receptors originated from a human donor in good health (CMV status not recorded). Some clones in this sample may be carry-over from other donors' samples.

This clonotype was counted only a few times. The chain couples TRBV11-2 to TRBJ2-7; unclear D gene. Germline CDR1 SGHAT, CDR2 FQNNGV. The CDR3 spans 13 residues. V was trimmed by 4 bases and J by 4 bases, leaving 11 bases between them. The CDR3: CASSSQELYEQYF. The CDR3 DNA follows: TGTGCCAGCAGCTCCCAGGAGTTATACGAGCAGTACTTC.

This rearrangement joins TRBV7-2 to TRBJ1-1; D is ambiguous. V was pared by 5 bases and J by 8 bases, with 9 bases between. From germline, CDR1 is SGHTA and CDR2 FQGNSA. The CDR3 spans 11 residues. This chain's CDR3 is CASSPLREAFF. The DNA for the CDR3 is TGTGCCAGCAGCCCTCTCAGGGAAGCTTTCTTT.

Many counts were recorded for this clonotype. The J gene is TRBJ1-5, the V gene TRBV12-3 or TRBV12-4, with a possible D match to TRBD1 (5 bases). The CDR3 totals 16 residues. V dropped 7 bases and J dropped 2 bases, with 18 bases sitting between them. CDR3 coding DNA: TGTGCCAGCACCCACCTGGGCGGGGCCGGCAATCAGCCCCAGCATTTT. Protein: CASTHLGGAGNQPQHF.

This clonotype was seen a few times. The chain carries TRBV12-3 or TRBV12-4 and TRBJ1-1; 7 bases line up with TRBD1. V gave up 6 bases and J gave up 1 base; unmatched junction bases: 5. The CDR3 extends over 14 amino acids. Here the CDR3 reads CASRRGTANTEAFF. DNA of the CDR3: TGTGCCAGCAGGCGGGGGACAGCGAACACTGAAGCTTTCTTT.

J is TRBJ1-2 and V is TRBV20-1; the D gene is possibly TRBD1 (6 bases). There are 15 residues in the CDR3. Germline lookup yields CDR1 DFQATT and CDR2 SNEGSKA (reference sequence). The V end was cut by 5 bases, the J end by 3 bases, with 19 bases between. DNA for the CDR3: TGCAGTGCTGAACCCCCGGGGGGGCTCGACTATGGCTACACCTTC. Protein: CSAEPPGGLDYGYTF.

This sequence joins TRBV6-2 or TRBV6-3 and TRBJ1-5; D possibly corresponds to TRBD1 (6 bases). Per the germline V gene, CDR1 is MNHEY and CDR2 is SVGEGT. V was shortened by 6 bases and J by 4 bases, with 13 bases between the two germline ends. The CDR3 sequence is 14 residues long. DNA for the CDR3: TGTGCCAGCAGGAATGACAGGTTGAATCAGCCCCAGCATTTT. This translates into CASRNDRLNQPQHF.

There are a few counts of this clonotype. The rearrangement joins TRBV29-1 to TRBJ2-3, with 13 bases identical to TRBD2. The CDR3 sequence is 12 residues long. V trimming: 8 bases; J trimming: 4 bases; junction bases outside the gene matches: 0. Germline CDR1 is SQVTM and CDR2 is ANQGSEA. CDR3 residues: CSTSGGADTQYF. The CDR3 DNA is TGCAGCACTAGCGGGGGGGCAGATACGCAGTATTTT.

This sequence joins TRBV6-1 and TRBJ2-6; D is perhaps TRBD2 (5 bases). The length of the CDR3 is 14 residues. The V gene's germline CDR1 is MNHNS and CDR2 SASEGT. V lost 7 bases and J 3 bases, leaving 10 bases between the germline ends. CDR3 DNA sequence: TGTGCCAGCAAAGAGGGCGGTGGGGCCAACGTCCTGACTTTC. This translates into CASKEGGGANVLTF.

The J gene is TRBJ2-3, the V gene TRBV6-5; D perhaps matches TRBD1 (5 bases). V lost 6 bases and J 9 bases, leaving 16 bases between the germline ends. The CDR3 extends over 13 amino acids. Germline V gene lookup returns CDR1 MNHEY and CDR2 SVGAGI. Here the CDR3 DNA reads TGTGCCAGCAGCCTCCAGGGCACGGGCACGCAGTATTTT. This encodes CASSLQGTGTQYF.

J is TRBJ1-6 and V is TRBV19; 7 bases are a match to TRBD1. The junction had 2 bases not matched to a gene; V was cut back by 3 bases and J by 6 bases. The germline CDR1 and CDR2 sequences are LNHDA and SQIVND (reference sequence). CDR3 length: 14 amino acids. CDR3 nucleotides: TGTGCCAGTAGTATTGGACAGGCTAATTCACCCCTCCACTTT. It translates to CASSIGQANSPLHF.

This clonotype was detected many times. The J gene is TRBJ2-6, the V gene TRBV7-2; 10 positions agree with TRBD1. The CDR3 loop spans 17 amino acids. Per germline, CDR1 SGHTA and CDR2 FQGNSA. The ends lost 4 bases at V and 1 base at J; junction bases unmatched: 4. CDR3 loop: CASSSGQGLSGANVLTF. CDR3 nucleotides: TGTGCCAGCAGCTCGGGACAGGGGCTATCTGGGGCCAACGTCCTGACTTTC.

The gene calls are TRBV5-4 and TRBJ1-1; D might be TRBD1 (5 bases). V was cut by 2 bases and J by 11 bases, with 16 bases left in between. Per germline, CDR1 SGHNT and CDR2 YYREEE (reference sequence). The CDR3 totals 13 residues. The CDR3 sequence: CASSFIRVPGAFF. The DNA of the CDR3 is TGTGCCAGCAGCTTTATCAGGGTCCCTGGGGCTTTCTTT.

J is TRBJ1-2 and V is TRBV5-1; possibly TRBD1 for D (6 bases). Germline V lookup: CDR1 SGHRS, CDR2 YFSETQ. V was cut by 3 bases and J by 8 bases, with 17 bases left in between. CDR3 length: 14 residues. This CDR3 reads CASSSGQTPWGYTF. In DNA form, the CDR3 reads TGCGCCAGCAGCTCTGGACAGACACCATGGGGCTACACCTTC.

The CDR3 nucleotides are TGTGCCAGCAGGTTGACAGGGTGGGAGCAGTACTTC. As protein: CASRLTGWEQYF. J is TRBJ2-7 and V is TRBV12-3 or TRBV12-4; 7 bases align to TRBD1. The CDR3 length is 12 residues. The trim removed 6 bases at V and 7 bases at J, leaving 6 bases unmatched.

This sequence joins TRBV6-8 and TRBJ2-3, with D possibly TRBD2 on 5 matching bases. Germline CDR1 reads MNHGY; CDR2 reads SAAAGT. The CDR3 covers 12 residues. The V gene lost 7 bases and the J gene lost 5 bases, with 10 bases spanning the gap. The CDR3 nucleotides are TGTGCCAGCAACCCCCGGGGAGATACGCAGTATTTT. Translating gives CASNPRGDTQYF.